These 23 T cell receptor beta chains were all obtained from the same sample, sequenced in a study of blood T cell repertoires in COVID-19. The method was immunoSEQ multiplex PCR; TCRdb's version includes in-frame clones alone and lacks a portion of them. This table has roughly 67,000 clones, almost 85% appearing once. The sample taken for sequencing was peripheral blood. These receptors were collected from a middle-aged man with acute or convalescent COVID-19.

This rearrangement joins TRBV3-1 (or the pseudogene TRBV3-2) to TRBJ2-5, with D possibly TRBD1 on 5 matching bases. This CDR3 has 13 residues. The germline gives CDR1 LGHDT, CDR2 YNNKEL (reference sequence). V was trimmed by 4 bases and J by 4 bases, leaving 10 bases between them. The CDR3 region is CASSPGLGETQYF. DNA of the CDR3: TGTGCCAGCAGCCCAGGGTTAGGAGAGACCCAGTACTTC.

This chain connects TRBV5-1 to TRBJ2-3, with 7 positions matching TRBD2. The CDR3 totals 15 residues. J lost 2 bases, V lost 4 bases, and 7 bases had no gene match. From germline, CDR1 is SGHRS and CDR2 YFSETQ. The chain's CDR3 is CASSPAAGDTDTQYF. For the CDR3, the DNA is TGCGCCAGCAGCCCTGCGGCGGGAGACACAGATACGCAGTATTTT.

This clone came up a few times. The chain joins TRBV9 to TRBJ1-2, with TRBD1 as a possible D gene (5 bases). Deletions cut 0 bases from V and 3 bases from J, with 15 bases between. CDR1 is SGDLS and CDR2 is YYNGEE in the germline V gene. CDR3 length: 16 amino acids. The CDR3 nucleotides are TGTGCCAGCAGCGTAGTGTGGAGGGGTAAGGACTATGGCTACACCTTC. It encodes CASSVVWRGKDYGYTF. Full variable domain (remainder filled in from reference TRBV9 and TRBJ1-2): DSGVTQTPKHLITATGQRVTLRCSPRSGDLSVYWYQQSLDQGLQFLIQYYNGEERAKGNILERFSAQQFPDLHSELNLSSLELGDSALYFCASSVVWRGKDYGYTFGSGTRLTVV.

This chain links TRBV30 with TRBJ2-7; 7 nucleotides agree with TRBD1. CDR1 GTSNPN and CDR2 SVGIG come from the germline V gene (reference sequence). J gave up 1 base and V 7 bases, and 7 bases lay outside the gene matches. This CDR3 has 13 amino acids. CDR3 in DNA: TGTGCCTTTAACCGGGACAGATCCTACGAGCAGTACTTC. Protein product: CAFNRDRSYEQYF.

This clone has only a few counts. V usage is TRBV28 and J usage is TRBJ1-5; no definite D call. The CDR3 extends over 13 amino acids. Trimming removed 6 bases from V and 7 bases from J, with 13 bases in between. Germline CDR1 MDHEN, CDR2 SYDVKM. The CDR3 spells CASRDAPRQPQHF. DNA of the CDR3: TGTGCCAGCAGGGATGCACCTAGACAGCCCCAGCATTTT.

The chain is built from TRBV24-1 and TRBJ2-3, with D possibly TRBD2 on 7 matching bases. Trimming left V 0 bases short and J 2 bases short, with 14 bases between. The germline gives CDR1 KGHDR, CDR2 SFDVKD. CDR3 size: 17 residues. The CDR3 sequence: CATSDLRGGGLTDTQYF. CDR3 in DNA: TGTGCCACCAGTGATTTGCGCGGCGGGGGCCTCACAGATACGCAGTATTTT.

The rearrangement uses TRBV15 and TRBJ1-1; 9 bases line up with TRBD1. Germline V gene lookup returns CDR1 LNHNV and CDR2 YYDKDF (reference sequence). The CDR3 consists of 15 residues. The ends lost 8 bases at V and 4 bases at J; junction bases unmatched: 11. As DNA, the CDR3 is TGTGCCACCGCCGGGACAGGGATGTTTAGCACTGAAGCTTTCTTT. Translating gives CATAGTGMFSTEAFF.

The chain combines TRBV24-1 with TRBJ1-2; D call uncertain. The germline V and J ends were trimmed by 5 bases and 0 bases, with 12 bases remaining between them. CDR3 length: 15 residues. CDR1 is KGHDR and CDR2 is SFDVKD in the germline V gene. As DNA, the CDR3 is TGTGCCACCAGTGGAGGCCCAGCTTCTAACTATGGCTACACCTTC. It yields the protein CATSGGPASNYGYTF.

The chain joins TRBV2 to TRBJ2-7; 7 bases match TRBD1. Germline values: CDR1 SNHLY, CDR2 FYNNEI. The ends lost 5 bases at V and 0 bases at J; junction bases unmatched: 4. This CDR3 region has 14 residues. CDR3 region: CASSPGQTSYEQYV. The DNA of the CDR3 is TGTGCCAGCAGTCCGGGACAGACCTCCTACGAGCAGTACGTC.

The chain uses TRBV11-2 and TRBJ2-2; TRBD1 matches 8 bases. This CDR3 is 14 amino acids long. V lost 4 bases to trimming and J lost 6 bases; unmatched junction nucleotides: 4. CDR1 is SGHAT, CDR2 FQNNGV, per germline. CDR3 DNA: TGTGCCAGCAGCTCAGGGACAGGTTCCGGGGAGCTGTTTTTT. Translated: CASSSGTGSGELFF.

The rearrangement uses TRBV27 and TRBJ1-1; D remains ambiguous. V was trimmed by 4 bases and J by 5 bases, leaving 11 bases between them. The CDR3 is made up of 13 amino acids. From germline, CDR1 is MNHEY and CDR2 SMNVEV (reference sequence). DNA of the CDR3: TGTGCCAGCAGTTGGTCGGCGGCGACTGAAGCTTTCTTT. Translated, it gives CASSWSAATEAFF.

The chain has TRBV19 and TRBJ2-1; 7 nucleotides align to TRBD2. CDR1 is LNHDA, CDR2 SQIVND, per germline (reference sequence). The CDR3 contains 14 residues. The V gene end was trimmed by 6 bases and the J gene end by 4 bases; junction bases not matched to a gene: 6. The CDR3 DNA reads TGTGCCAGTAGCTCGGGGGGATTTTACAATGAGCAGTTCTTC. It is translated as CASSSGGFYNEQFF. The variable domain in full, with the rest retrieved from reference TRBV19 and TRBJ2-1, is DGGITQSPKYLFRKEGQNVTLSCEQNLNHDAMYWYRQDPGQGLRLIYYSQIVNDFQKGDIAEGYSVSREKKESFPLTVTSAQKNPTAFYLCASSSGGFYNEQFFGPGTRLTVL.

The genes are TRBV2 and TRBJ2-7, with a weak D call TRBD1 (5 bases). V lost 2 bases to trimming and J lost 4 bases, with 12 bases between them. Per the germline V gene, CDR1 is SNHLY and CDR2 is FYNNEI. This CDR3 region has 14 residues. CDR3 sequence: CASSEIGRAYEQYV. In DNA, the CDR3 is TGTGCCAGCAGTGAAATAGGCAGGGCATACGAGCAGTACGTC.

The V call is TRBV6-2 or TRBV6-3, the J call TRBJ2-5, with TRBD2 identical over 11 bases. Per the germline V gene, CDR1 is MNHEY and CDR2 is SVGEGT. The CDR3 sequence is 15 residues long. V gave up 4 bases and J gave up 5 bases; unmatched junction bases: 6. The CDR3 spells CASSLLAGVGETQYF. In DNA form, the CDR3 reads TGTGCCAGCAGTTTACTAGCGGGGGTCGGGGAGACCCAGTACTTC.

The rearrangement joins TRBV28 to TRBJ2-6, with 7 bases lining up with TRBD1. The CDR3 consists of 15 residues. Unmatched junction bases numbered 4, after V lost 4 bases and J lost 4 bases. Germline CDR1 and CDR2: MDHEN and SYDVKM. The CDR3 spells CASSSQGWGANVLTF. The CDR3 DNA sequence: TGTGCCAGCAGTTCACAGGGGTGGGGGGCCAACGTCCTGACTTTC. Filled out from reference TRBV28 and TRBJ2-6, the complete variable domain reads DVKVTQSSRYLVKRTGEKVFLECVQDMDHENMFWYRQDPGLGLRLIYFSYDVKMKEKGDIPEGYSVSREKKERFSLILESASTNQTSMYLCASSSQGWGANVLTFGAGSRLTVL.

In its sample, this clone was seen once. The chain links TRBV7-6 to TRBJ1-6; a weak D match, TRBD1 (5 bases). Trimming removed 0 bases at V and 6 bases at J, with 18 bases between. CDR3 length: 18 residues. Germline-derived CDR1 and CDR2 are SGHVS and FNYEAQ. The CDR3 loop reads CASSLAAGGGSGNSPLHF. The CDR3 DNA follows: TGTGCCAGCAGCTTAGCGGCAGGTGGGGGGTCGGGTAATTCACCCCTCCACTTT. The full variable domain, with the rest looked up from reference TRBV7-6 and TRBJ1-6, is GAGVSQSPRYKVTKRGQDVALRCDPISGHVSLYWYRQALGQGPEFLTYFNYEAQQDKSGLPNDRFSAERPEGSISTLTIQRTEQRDSAMYRCASSLAAGGGSGNSPLHFGNGTRLTVT.

The rearrangement links TRBV3-1 (or the pseudogene TRBV3-2) to TRBJ2-3, with D perhaps matching TRBD2 (5 bases). The CDR3 is 16 amino acids. Germline V gives CDR1 LGHDT, CDR2 YNNKEL (reference sequence). V was trimmed by 1 base and J by 4 bases, leaving 15 bases between them. CDR3 region: CASSQAGNSGADTQYF. The CDR3 region has the DNA TGTGCCAGCAGCCAAGCGGGGAACTCGGGTGCAGATACGCAGTATTTT.

A few counts support this clone. V and J are TRBV5-5 and TRBJ1-3; 8 bases map to TRBD1. The CDR3 extends over 14 amino acids. V was clipped by 3 bases and J by 2 bases; unmatched bases: 1. The germline gives CDR1 SGHKS, CDR2 YYEKEE (reference sequence). CDR3 DNA sequence: TGTGCCAGCAGCTCACAGGGGGCTGGAAACACCATATATTTT. It is translated as CASSSQGAGNTIYF.

The chain couples TRBV4-1 to TRBJ2-3; 13 nucleotides align to TRBD2. The trim removed 0 bases at V and 2 bases at J, leaving 11 bases unmatched. CDR1 is MGHRA and CDR2 is YSYEKL in the germline V gene. This CDR3 has 20 residues. The CDR3 sequence is CASSQEALAGGPWVTDTQYF. The CDR3 DNA reads TGCGCCAGCAGCCAAGAGGCACTAGCGGGGGGGCCTTGGGTCACAGATACGCAGTATTTT.

The J gene is TRBJ1-5, the V gene TRBV30, with 9 bases that match TRBD1. CDR1 and CDR2 from the germline V gene are GTSNPN and SVGIG (reference sequence). The CDR3 consists of 14 residues. Trimming cost V 3 bases and J 6 bases; bases outside gene matches: 6. In nucleotides, the CDR3 is TGTGCCTGGAGCGGGACAGGGCAACTTCAGCCCCAGCATTTT. Protein sequence: CAWSGTGQLQPQHF.

The chain joins TRBV12-3 or TRBV12-4 to TRBJ1-1, with D unclear. V was trimmed by 2 bases and J by 7 bases, leaving 8 bases between them. The CDR3 extends over 12 amino acids. The CDR3 region has the DNA TGTGCCAGCAGTTTAAGGCGGGGTGAAGCTTTCTTT. Its translation is CASSLRRGEAFF.

This chain links TRBV7-9 with TRBJ1-2; D perhaps matches TRBD1 (5 bases). CDR3 length: 13 residues. Trimming left V 5 bases short and J 7 bases short, with 14 bases between. Looked up from germline, CDR1 is SEHNR and CDR2 is FQNEAQ (reference sequence). CDR3 protein: CASSQTGGFGYTF. The CDR3, as DNA: TGTGCCAGCAGCCAGACTGGGGGGTTTGGCTACACCTTC.

The chain recombines TRBV12-3 or TRBV12-4 with TRBJ1-2; D gene uncertain. The CDR3 sequence is 13 residues long. The V gene lost 6 bases and the J gene lost 4 bases, with 12 bases spanning the gap. CDR3 residues: CASRTGNFYGYTF. CDR3 nucleotide sequence: TGTGCCAGCAGAACCGGGAACTTCTATGGCTACACCTTC.